Below are 2 T cell receptor beta chains sequenced from a single sample in a study of beta chain features in type 1 diabetes. TCRB transcripts that were expressed got sequenced, as all of the isolated RNA had been reverse transcribed. Clones were read by immunoSEQ multiplex PCR, and TCRdb kept only the in-frame ones, dropping some. The sample carries about 350,000 clones, around 20% recorded once. The sample consisted of naive CD4+ T cells from blood. The receptors stem from a woman under 30 in good health.

V is TRBV19 and J is TRBJ1-1, with 9 bases that match TRBD1. The CDR3 contains 15 residues. Unmatched junction bases numbered 8, after V lost 5 bases and J lost 4 bases. Looked up from germline, CDR1 is LNHDA and CDR2 is SQIVND (reference sequence). The DNA of the CDR3 is TGTGCCAGTAGTTCCAGGGGACAGGGAGGCACTGAAGCTTTCTTT. As protein: CASSSRGQGGTEAFF.

This clone occurred a few times. The chain joins TRBV5-1 to TRBJ2-1; possible D gene TRBD2, 6 bases. The CDR3 runs to 14 residues. The V end lost 4 bases, the J end lost 3 bases, and 11 bases lay between the germline ends. Germline CDR1 and CDR2: SGHRS and YFSETQ. The CDR3, as DNA: TGCGCCAGCAGCCCGGGGGACCTCTACAATGAGCAGTTCTTC. It specifies CASSPGDLYNEQFF. Using reference TRBV5-1 and TRBJ2-1 for the parts outside the CDR3, the full variable domain is KAGVTQTPRYLIKTRGQQVTLSCSPISGHRSVSWYQQTPGQGLQFLFEYFSETQRNKGNFPGRFSGRQFSNSRSEMNVSTLELGDSALYLCASSPGDLYNEQFFGPGTRLTVL.